This entry lists 16 T cell receptor beta chains sequenced from one sample in a study of human T cells and chemical hapten exposure. TCRdb fed the 5' RACE reads into MiXCR, producing one record per CDR3 protein. The sample contains about 81,000 distinct CDR3 sequences, about 15% of which appear only once. Unfractionated whole blood yielded the extracted total RNA. The receptors originated from a female donor in good health.

This clonotype was detected only a few times. This rearrangement joins TRBV30 to TRBJ2-1; 11 bases are shared with TRBD2. This CDR3 contains 16 residues. Looked up from germline, CDR1 is GTSNPN and CDR2 is SVGIG (reference sequence). Trimming cost V 2 bases and J 3 bases; bases outside gene matches: 6. CDR3 sequence: CAWSHGLAGLYNEQFF. CDR3 DNA sequence: TGTGCCTGGAGTCACGGACTAGCGGGCCTCTACAATGAGCAGTTCTTC. The full variable domain, with the rest looked up from reference TRBV30 and TRBJ2-1, is SQTIHQWPATLVQPVGSPLSLECTVEGTSNPNLYWYRQAAGRGLQLLFYSVGIGQISSEVPQNLSASRPQDRQFILSSKKLLLSDSGFYLCAWSHGLAGLYNEQFFGPGTRLTVL.

The table lists this clonotype with many counts. The chain is built from TRBV3-1 and TRBJ2-2, with D maybe TRBD1 (5 bases). The germline V gene has CDR1 LGHDT and CDR2 YNNKEL (reference sequence). The CDR3 length is 13 residues. V was clipped by 3 bases and J by 4 bases, with 6 bases between them. The CDR3 DNA reads as TGTGCCAGCAGCCAGACAGTCACCGGGGAGCTGTTTTTT. It codes for CASSQTVTGELFF.

The rearrangement joins TRBV28 to TRBJ2-2; 7 bases are a match to TRBD2. The CDR3 extends over 15 amino acids. V gave up 6 bases and J gave up 4 bases; unmatched junction bases: 8. CDR1 MDHEN and CDR2 SYDVKM come from the germline V gene. CDR3 DNA: TGTGCCAGCAGGAGCGCGGGAGAAGCCACCGGGGAGCTGTTTTTT. This encodes CASRSAGEATGELFF.

This chain links TRBV5-4 with TRBJ1-6; tentative D call: TRBD1 (6 bases). The CDR3 sequence is 17 residues long. The germline V gene encodes CDR1 SGHNT and CDR2 YYREEE (reference sequence). Trimming left V 2 bases short and J 0 bases short, with 12 bases between. The CDR3 region is CASSFRQGSSYNSPLHF. CDR3 sequence (DNA): TGTGCCAGCAGCTTCAGGCAGGGGAGCTCCTATAATTCACCCCTCCACTTT.

In its sample, this clonotype was seen a few times. The chain employs TRBV7-2 and TRBJ2-3; no definite D call. The CDR3 consists of 15 residues. The germline gives CDR1 SGHTA, CDR2 FQGNSA. Between the trimmed V and J ends, which lost 8 bases and 1 base, there was a span of 16 bases. Here the CDR3 reads CASRTAGIGTDTQYF. The CDR3 coding sequence is TGTGCCAGCCGGACCGCCGGTATAGGCACAGATACGCAGTATTTT.

The chain links TRBV29-1 to TRBJ1-1; D not certain. There are 12 residues in the CDR3. CDR1 and CDR2 from the germline V gene are SQVTM and ANQGSEA. V lost 7 bases and J lost 6, with 15 bases in between. The CDR3 nucleotides read TGCAGCGAGGGAAGGATGGATGCTGAAGCTTTCTTT. Translation: CSEGRMDAEAFF.

This clonotype was recorded a few times. The chain employs TRBV14 and TRBJ2-7; D possibly corresponds to TRBD1 (5 bases). The CDR3 contains 13 residues. Germline V gene data show CDR1 as SGHDN and CDR2 as FVKESK. V was clipped by 1 base and J by 6 bases, with 10 bases between them. CDR3 DNA sequence: TGTGCCAGCAGCCAAGTAGGGGCGAGCGAGCAGTACTTC. It codes for CASSQVGASEQYF.

This clonotype was counted at least ten times. The V gene is TRBV7-9, the J gene TRBJ2-7, with 8 bases lining up with TRBD1. With V trimmed by 5 bases and J by 2 bases, 5 bases remained unmatched. Germline CDR1 reads SEHNR; CDR2 reads FQNEAQ (reference sequence). This CDR3 contains 14 residues. CDR3 in amino acids: CASSMTGVTYEQYF. In DNA form, the CDR3 reads TGTGCCAGCAGCATGACAGGGGTCACCTACGAGCAGTACTTC.

This clonotype was recorded many times. The chain joins TRBV20-1 to TRBJ2-1; TRBD2 matches 8 bases. After removal of 8 bases from V and 9 bases from J, the junction contained 12 bases not matched to a gene. CDR3 length equals 13 residues. Germline V lookup: CDR1 DFQATT, CDR2 SNEGSKA (reference sequence). The DNA of the CDR3 is TGCAGTCCTCAGCGGGAGTACCAGGGTGAGCAGTTCTTC. Its translation is CSPQREYQGEQFF.

The V gene is TRBV27, the J gene TRBJ2-3; 9 bases match TRBD2. V was pared by 5 bases and J by 5 bases, with 5 bases of the junction left unmatched. Germline V gene lookup returns CDR1 MNHEY and CDR2 SMNVEV (reference sequence). There are 14 residues in the CDR3. The CDR3 reads CASSEGAGGDTQYF. The CDR3 coding sequence is TGTGCCAGCAGTGAAGGAGCGGGAGGAGATACGCAGTATTTT.

This clonotype has only a few counts. The genes are TRBV3-1 and TRBJ2-1; TRBD2 aligns across 8 bases. The germline V gene encodes CDR1 LGHDT and CDR2 YNNKEL (reference sequence). This CDR3 region has 13 residues. J gave up 10 bases and V 5 bases, and 7 bases lay outside the gene matches. CDR3 in amino acids: CASSGVASGEQFF. In nucleotides, the CDR3 is TGTGCCAGCAGCGGGGTGGCTAGCGGGGAGCAGTTCTTC.

The chain couples TRBV20-1 to TRBJ1-1; TRBD1 matches 7 bases. Germline V gives CDR1 DFQATT, CDR2 SNEGSKA (reference sequence). Trimming cost V 5 bases and J 3 bases; bases outside gene matches: 6. The CDR3 runs 13 residues. In DNA, the CDR3 is TGCAGTGCTTTGGACAGGCCCCACACTGAAGCTTTCTTT. Translated: CSALDRPHTEAFF.

There are many counts of this clonotype. V gene TRBV7-9 combines with J gene TRBJ1-1; D remains ambiguous. V lost 6 bases and J lost 0, with 8 bases in between. The germline gives CDR1 SEHNR, CDR2 FQNEAQ (reference sequence). This CDR3 contains 13 residues. The CDR3 region is CASRPTLNTEAFF. Written as DNA, the CDR3 is TGTGCCAGCAGGCCCACTCTGAACACTGAAGCTTTCTTT.

V is TRBV18 and J is TRBJ1-5; possible D gene TRBD1, 5 bases. The germline CDR1 and CDR2 sequences are KGHSH and LQKENI. This CDR3 is built from 13 residues. V was pared by 2 bases and J by 8 bases, with 10 bases between. CDR3 residues: CASSPGIREPQHF. CDR3 nucleotides: TGTGCCAGCTCACCAGGAATCAGGGAGCCCCAGCATTTT.

The chain recombines TRBV20-1 with TRBJ1-5, with a possible D match to TRBD1 (5 bases). Looked up from germline, CDR1 is DFQATT and CDR2 is SNEGSKA (reference sequence). CDR3 length: 14 amino acids. The V end lost 0 bases, the J end lost 5 bases, and 11 bases lay between the germline ends. The CDR3 DNA reads as TGCAGTGCTAGAGAGGTCGCGGGGGATCAGCCCCAGCATTTT. Translating it yields CSAREVAGDQPQHF.

The chain carries TRBV27 and TRBJ1-5, with D perhaps matching TRBD1 (6 bases). Germline V gene lookup returns CDR1 MNHEY and CDR2 SMNVEV (reference sequence). Trimming stripped 6 bases from V and 4 bases from J, with 16 bases between. This CDR3 contains 15 residues. DNA of the CDR3: TGTGCCAGCAGCCTCCAGGGGAATCGGAATCAGCCCCAGCATTTT. The encoded protein is CASSLQGNRNQPQHF.